The clone carrying this TCR beta chain was counted only a few times. Its specificity is unknown. Primers for the PCR totalled 60 Vbeta and 13 Jbeta. Data came from immunoSEQ multiplex PCR; TCRdb stores just in-frame clones and leaves some out. Here the sample spans over 150,000 clones, roughly four fifths being singletons. The data were taken from a study of cytomegalovirus exposure and HLA in healthy donors. Germline V gene sequence: CDR1 SGHDN, CDR2 FVKESK. This CDR3 comprises 14 residues. Trimming cost V 1 base and J 5 bases, with 12 bases left between them. Study results and limitations: On later analysis, the bulk of CMV-associated TCR beta chains appeared to be HLA-restricted. In an earlier analysis, productive rearrangement rates for most beta V segments clustered near 87% or 30%.

The sequence was collected from a woman in her twenties or thirties in good health and CMV-seropositive. Sequenced: PBMCs. This sequence joins TRBV14 and TRBJ2-7; no definite D call. The CDR3 nucleotides are TGTGCCAGCAGCCAAGGGTGGCAGAGCGACGAGCAGTACTTC. It specifies CASSQGWQSDEQYF.